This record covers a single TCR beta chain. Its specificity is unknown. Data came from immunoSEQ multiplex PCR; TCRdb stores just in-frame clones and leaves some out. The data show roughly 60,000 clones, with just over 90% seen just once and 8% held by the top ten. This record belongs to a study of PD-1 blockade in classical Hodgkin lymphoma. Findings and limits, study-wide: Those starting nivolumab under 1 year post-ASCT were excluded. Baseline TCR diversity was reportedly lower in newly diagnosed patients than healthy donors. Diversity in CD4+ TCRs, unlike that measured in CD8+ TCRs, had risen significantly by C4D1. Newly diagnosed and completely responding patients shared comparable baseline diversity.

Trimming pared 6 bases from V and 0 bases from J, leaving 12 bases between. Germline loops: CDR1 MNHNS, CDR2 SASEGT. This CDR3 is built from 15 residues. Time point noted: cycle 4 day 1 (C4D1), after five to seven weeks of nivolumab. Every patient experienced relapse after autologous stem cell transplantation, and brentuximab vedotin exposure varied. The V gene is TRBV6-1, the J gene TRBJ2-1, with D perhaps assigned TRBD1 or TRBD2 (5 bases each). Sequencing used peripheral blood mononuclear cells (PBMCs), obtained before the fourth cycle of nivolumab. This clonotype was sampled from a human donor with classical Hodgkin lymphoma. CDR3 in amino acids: CASRGTGSSYNEQFF. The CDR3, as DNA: TGTGCCAGCAGGGGGACGGGGAGCTCCTACAATGAGCAGTTCTTC.